The 26 T cell receptor beta chains reported below all come from one sample, sequenced in a study of T cell repertoires in cytomegalovirus infection. Each CDR3 protein is one row after TCRdb ran MiXCR on the reads. The repertoire has roughly 310,000 distinct CDR3 sequences, about 28% of them found once; the top ten carry around 19%. These receptors have no identified antigens. Sequenced here: cultured PBMCs, sampled from culture after CMV antigen stimulation. The receptors come from a human donor in good health (CMV status not recorded). Some clones in this sample may be carry-over from other donors' samples.

This clonotype was seen more than once but under ten times. CDR3 DNA: TGTGCCAGCAGTAAACCGGGACAGGGACGTAGAACTGAAGCTTTCTTT. Its protein is CASSKPGQGRRTEAFF. The rearrangement joins TRBV27 to TRBJ1-1; TRBD1 matches 9 bases. The germline gives CDR1 MNHEY, CDR2 SMNVEV (reference sequence). V lost 5 bases to trimming and J lost 5 bases; unmatched junction nucleotides: 12. The CDR3 has 16 residues.

The rearrangement joins TRBV19 to TRBJ1-3; no definite D call. V lost 3 bases, J lost 2 bases, and 8 bases lay in between. Germline CDR1 is LNHDA and CDR2 is SQIVND (reference sequence). The CDR3 runs 14 residues. The CDR3 spells CASSMSGTGNTIYF. In DNA, the CDR3 is TGTGCCAGTAGTATGTCCGGGACTGGAAACACCATATATTTT.

This clonotype showed up many times. The chain employs TRBV28 and TRBJ1-1; D ambiguous. Germline lookup yields CDR1 MDHEN and CDR2 SYDVKM. The CDR3 has 13 residues. V dropped 6 bases and J dropped 3 bases, with 11 bases sitting between them. The CDR3 sequence is CASSLNRDTEAFF. The DNA for the CDR3 is TGTGCCAGCAGCTTAAATCGGGACACTGAAGCTTTCTTT.

The V and J genes are TRBV7-9 and TRBJ2-7; TRBD2 might be the D (6 bases). CDR3 length: 14 residues. Looked up from germline, CDR1 is SEHNR and CDR2 is FQNEAQ (reference sequence). With 4 bases removed from V and 3 bases from J, the gap between germline ends came to 13 bases. This chain's CDR3 is CASSSPGVRYEQYF. As DNA, the CDR3 is TGTGCCAGCAGCTCGCCGGGGGTACGCTACGAGCAGTACTTC.

This clonotype has a handful of counts. This chain joins TRBV7-9 and TRBJ1-5, with 7 bases aligning to TRBD1. CDR3 length equals 18 residues. Germline V gene sequence: CDR1 SEHNR, CDR2 FQNEAQ (reference sequence). With V trimmed by 5 bases and J by 6 bases, 19 bases remained unmatched. The CDR3 loop reads CASSPGLYRGSRGQPQHF. DNA of the CDR3: TGTGCCAGCAGCCCGGGCCTTTACAGGGGATCCCGGGGTCAGCCCCAGCATTTT.

The chain couples TRBV19 to TRBJ2-5; TRBD1 is a possible D gene (6 bases). The CDR3 has 13 residues. Per the germline V gene, CDR1 is LNHDA and CDR2 is SQIVND (reference sequence). Trimming pared 5 bases from V and 9 bases from J, leaving 16 bases between. The DNA for the CDR3 is TGTGCCAGTAGTTTTAGGACAGAATTGGCCCAGTACTTC. This encodes CASSFRTELAQYF.

CDR3 sequence reads: CASSETPGGKNIQYF. The CDR3 bases are TGTGCCAGCAGTGAGACTCCTGGGGGCAAAAACATTCAGTACTTC. This chain links TRBV2 with TRBJ2-4; D may be TRBD1 or TRBD2 (5 bases each). This CDR3 has 15 residues. Germline values: CDR1 SNHLY, CDR2 FYNNEI. V dropped 3 bases and J dropped 3 bases, with 12 bases sitting between them.

The V and J genes are TRBV6-6 and TRBJ1-2; possible D gene TRBD1, 5 bases. Trimming took 0 bases from V and 0 from J, leaving 17 bases between them. The CDR3 spans 18 residues. The germline gives CDR1 MNHNY, CDR2 SVGAGI (reference sequence). The CDR3 nucleotides read TGTGCCAGCAGTTACTCGAGGGGCCCGGGGCCGACTAACTATGGCTACACCTTC. Its translation is CASSYSRGPGPTNYGYTF.

The CDR3 DNA sequence: TGTGCCAGCAGCCAAGGAGGAGGGACAGGGGTTTCACCCCTCCACTTT. Translation gives CASSQGGGTGVSPLHF. The chain has TRBV3-1 and TRBJ1-6, with 10 nucleotides matching TRBD1. Germline trimming cut 1 base from V and 9 bases from J; bases unmatched to any gene: 6. Per germline, CDR1 LGHDT and CDR2 YNNKEL (reference sequence). The CDR3 covers 16 residues.

The sample holds a few counts of this clonotype. The chain combines TRBV19 with TRBJ1-5; D ambiguous. The germline CDR1 and CDR2 sequences are LNHDA and SQIVND (reference sequence). V gave up 2 bases and J gave up 5 bases, with 7 bases separating them. CDR3 length: 13 residues. CDR3 amino acids: CASSISLYQPQHF. The CDR3 nucleotides read TGTGCCAGTAGTATATCATTGTATCAGCCCCAGCATTTT. Together with reference TRBV19 and TRBJ1-5, the CDR3 gives the full variable domain: DGGITQSPKYLFRKEGQNVTLSCEQNLNHDAMYWYRQDPGQGLRLIYYSQIVNDFQKGDIAEGYSVSREKKESFPLTVTSAQKNPTAFYLCASSISLYQPQHFGDGTRLSIL.

The V gene is TRBV7-2, the J gene TRBJ2-5; 7 nucleotides agree with TRBD2. The V gene end was trimmed by 5 bases and the J gene end by 5 bases; junction bases not matched to a gene: 14. Germline values: CDR1 SGHTA, CDR2 FQGNSA. The CDR3 is 16 amino acids. This chain's CDR3 is CASSPDSSGLGETQYF. CDR3 in DNA: TGTGCCAGCAGCCCGGACTCTAGCGGCCTTGGGGAGACCCAGTACTTC. Complete variable domain (other parts from reference TRBV7-2 and TRBJ2-5): GAGVSQSPSNKVTEKGKDVELRCDPISGHTALYWYRQSLGQGLEFLIYFQGNSAPDKSGLPSDRFSAERTGGSVSTLTIQRTQQEDSAVYLCASSPDSSGLGETQYFGPGTRLLVL.

The chain couples TRBV28 to TRBJ2-5, with D perhaps matching TRBD1 (6 bases). V was trimmed by 3 bases and J by 5 bases, leaving 13 bases between them. Germline V CDR1 and CDR2: MDHEN, SYDVKM. This CDR3 is 14 amino acids long. CDR3 nucleotide sequence: TGTGCCAGCAGTTTTAGCAGGGACATGGAGACCCAGTACTTC. Translating gives CASSFSRDMETQYF.

The chain links TRBV28 to TRBJ1-1; 9 bases line up with TRBD1. Germline-derived CDR1 and CDR2 are MDHEN and SYDVKM. CDR3 length: 18 residues. Germline trimming cut 1 base from V and 7 bases from J; bases unmatched to any gene: 16. Written as DNA, the CDR3 is TGTGCCAGCAGTTTATTCGTGGGCCAAAACAGGGGGCAGGATGAAGCTTTCTTT. Protein: CASSLFVGQNRGQDEAFF. The variable domain in full, completed from reference TRBV28 and TRBJ1-1, reads DVKVTQSSRYLVKRTGEKVFLECVQDMDHENMFWYRQDPGLGLRLIYFSYDVKMKEKGDIPEGYSVSREKKERFSLILESASTNQTSMYLCASSLFVGQNRGQDEAFFGQGTRLTVV.

The chain combines TRBV5-6 with TRBJ2-7, with D possibly being TRBD1 (5 bases). The V and J ends lost 0 bases and 5 bases respectively, with 12 bases between them. CDR3 size: 14 residues. CDR1 and CDR2 (germline): SGHDT, YYEEEE. This CDR3 is CASSLGGNHHEQYF. In DNA, the CDR3 is TGTGCCAGCAGCTTGGGGGGCAACCATCACGAGCAGTACTTC. Looking up the rest from reference TRBV5-6 and TRBJ2-7 gives the full variable domain: DAGVTQSPTHLIKTRGQQVTLRCSPKSGHDTVSWYQQALGQGPQFIFQYYEEEERQRGNFPDRFSGHQFPNYSSELNVNALLLGDSALYLCASSLGGNHHEQYFGPGTRLTVT.

J is TRBJ1-5 and V is TRBV25-1, with TRBD1 as a possible D gene (6 bases). V dropped 2 bases and J dropped 1 base, with 18 bases sitting between them. The CDR3 consists of 18 residues. The germline V gene has CDR1 MGHDK and CDR2 SYGVNS. The CDR3 region is CASSEKGPGGDSNQPQHF. The CDR3 region has the DNA TGTGCCAGCAGTGAAAAGGGCCCGGGGGGCGACAGCAATCAGCCCCAGCATTTT.

The genes are TRBV7-6 and TRBJ2-2, with TRBD2 as a possible D gene (6 bases). CDR3 size: 16 residues. Trimming stripped 5 bases from V and 0 bases from J, with 13 bases between. Per germline, CDR1 SGHVS and CDR2 FNYEAQ. CDR3 in amino acids: CASSLSGPTNTGELFF. In DNA, the CDR3 is TGTGCCAGCAGCCTTAGCGGACCGACGAACACCGGGGAGCTGTTTTTT.

The V and J genes are TRBV7-2 and TRBJ1-3, with D unresolved. V gave up 1 base and J gave up 0 bases, with 7 bases separating them. CDR3 length: 15 amino acids. CDR1 SGHTA and CDR2 FQGNSA come from the germline V gene. The CDR3 spells CASSLVGRSGNTIYF. CDR3 coding DNA: TGTGCCAGCAGCTTAGTAGGTCGCTCTGGAAACACCATATATTTT.

The rearrangement joins TRBV2 to TRBJ2-4; D is possibly TRBD1 (6 bases). V lost 6 bases and J lost 0, with 12 bases in between. The CDR3 consists of 15 residues. Germline loops: CDR1 SNHLY, CDR2 FYNNEI. CDR3 region: CASRDSPVAKNIQYF. The CDR3 DNA reads as TGTGCCAGCAGGGACAGTCCTGTAGCCAAAAACATTCAGTACTTC.

The rearrangement links TRBV7-3 to TRBJ2-3, with 8 bases that match TRBD2. The CDR3 runs to 15 residues. The V gene's germline CDR1 is SGHTA and CDR2 FQGTGA. V lost 4 bases to trimming and J lost 2 bases; unmatched junction nucleotides: 5. DNA for the CDR3: TGTGCCAGCAGCTCCGGGACTAGGACCACAGATACGCAGTATTTT. It codes for CASSSGTRTTDTQYF. Full variable domain (remainder filled in from reference TRBV7-3 and TRBJ2-3): GAGVSQTPSNKVTEKGKYVELRCDPISGHTALYWYRQSLGQGPEFLIYFQGTGAADDSGLPNDRFFAVRPEGSVSTLKIQRTERGDSAVYLCASSSGTRTTDTQYFGPGTRLTVL.

The table lists this clonotype with a few counts. The chain recombines TRBV7-4 with TRBJ2-5; possibly TRBD2 for D (6 bases). The germline CDR1 and CDR2 sequences are SGHVT and SQSDAQ. The length of the CDR3 is 16 residues. V dropped 4 bases and J dropped 5 bases, with 20 bases sitting between them. DNA for the CDR3: TGTGCCAGCAGCTCCGAGGAGGGAGTGGGCATTGAGACCCAGTACTTC. Encoded protein: CASSSEEGVGIETQYF.

The chain carries TRBV5-4 and TRBJ1-1; 7 bases agree with TRBD1. CDR3 length: 15 amino acids. Germline V gene sequence: CDR1 SGHNT, CDR2 YYREEE (reference sequence). Losses at the gene ends were 3 bases for V and 6 bases for J; bases not matched to a gene: 11. CDR3 nucleotide sequence: TGTGCCAGCAGCTCCCGGGACAGTGAATACGCTGAAGCTTTCTTT. It yields the protein CASSSRDSEYAEAFF.

This clonotype was seen more than once but under ten times. This sequence joins TRBV7-2 and TRBJ2-3; 10 bases line up with TRBD1. The CDR3 sequence is 16 residues long. The trim removed 4 bases at V and 3 bases at J, leaving 7 bases unmatched. CDR1 is SGHTA and CDR2 is FQGNSA in the germline V gene. The CDR3 reads CASSYGDRGETDTQYF. The CDR3 DNA follows: TGTGCCAGCAGCTATGGGGACAGGGGCGAAACAGATACGCAGTATTTT. Full variable domain (outside the CDR3, taken from reference TRBV7-2 and TRBJ2-3): GAGVSQSPSNKVTEKGKDVELRCDPISGHTALYWYRQSLGQGLEFLIYFQGNSAPDKSGLPSDRFSAERTGGSVSTLTIQRTQQEDSAVYLCASSYGDRGETDTQYFGPGTRLTVL.

This clonotype has a handful of counts. The gene calls are TRBV6-1 and TRBJ2-5, with D perhaps TRBD1 (5 bases). Germline values: CDR1 MNHNS, CDR2 SASEGT. V gave up 4 bases and J gave up 7 bases, with 16 bases separating them. There are 14 residues in the CDR3. The DNA for the CDR3 is TGTGCCAGCAGTGTTGGACATGGCTCTTGGACCCAGTACTTC. Amino acids: CASSVGHGSWTQYF.

This clonotype showed up just a few times. The V call is TRBV6-1, the J call TRBJ2-1; TRBD1 matches at 8 bases. Germline V lookup: CDR1 MNHNS, CDR2 SASEGT. This CDR3 comprises 17 residues. J lost 9 bases, V lost 2 bases, and 15 bases had no gene match. The CDR3 DNA follows: TGTGCCAGCAGTGAATTCTTCGAAAGACAGGGGTCAGCTGAGCAGTTCTTC. It codes for CASSEFFERQGSAEQFF.

This clonotype appeared a few times. The chain has TRBV6-5 and TRBJ1-6; D call uncertain. This CDR3 has 13 amino acids. CDR1 is MNHEY, CDR2 SVGAGI, per germline. V lost 4 bases, J lost 9 bases, and 10 bases lay in between. CDR3 in amino acids: CASSSSSPSPLHF. CDR3 nucleotides: TGTGCCAGCAGTTCGTCGAGTCCTTCACCCCTCCACTTT.

The sample holds a few counts of this clonotype. The J gene is TRBJ1-3, the V gene TRBV28; perhaps TRBD1 as D (5 bases). This CDR3 is built from 15 residues. V shed 5 bases and J shed 2 bases, with 13 bases lying between them. The germline V gene has CDR1 MDHEN and CDR2 SYDVKM. This CDR3 is CASSGAEAPGNTIYF. The CDR3 DNA is TGTGCCAGCAGTGGGGCCGAGGCCCCTGGAAACACCATATATTTT.